Below, 14 T cell receptor beta chains from the same sample are listed, as sequenced in a study of T cell clonality in common variable immunodeficiency. Method: immunoSEQ multiplex PCR; TCRdb's copy keeps in-frame clones and lacks some. This table holds approximately 30,000 clones with no singletons; the top ten claim roughly 4%. The specimen was peripheral blood mononuclear cells. These receptors all come from a person between 18 and 75 years old in good health.

At least ten counts were recorded for this clone. The CDR3 end is not reached by the read, which stops 3 residues before it; the germline J gene fills it in. The rearrangement links TRBV19 to TRBJ2-5, with D perhaps matching TRBD2 (7 bases). The CDR3 runs to 14 residues. V was shortened by 3 bases and J by 5 bases, with 13 bases between the two germline ends. The germline V gene has CDR1 LNHDA and CDR2 SQIVND (reference sequence). The CDR3 reads CASSIGGQGETQYF. CDR3 bases read: TGTGCCAGTAGTATCGGGGGGCAGGGGGAGACC.

This clone was counted at least ten times. Read data end 3 residues before the CDR3 end; the end is taken from the germline J gene. This sequence joins TRBV20-1 and TRBJ2-1; D remains ambiguous. The CDR3 is 10 residues long. Germline V gives CDR1 DFQATT, CDR2 SNEGSKA (reference sequence). Trimming stripped 4 bases from V and 7 bases from J, with 5 bases between. The sequenced part of the CDR3 DNA is TGCAGTGCTACGAGGAATGAG. Its translation: CSATRNE. The entire CDR3 reads CSATRNEQFF.

Concerning this clone itself: The read falls 3 residues short of the CDR3 end, and the missing part is taken from the germline J gene. The V and J genes are TRBV7-9 and TRBJ2-3; the D gene is possibly TRBD2 (5 bases). The CDR3 loop spans 14 amino acids. The germline V gene encodes CDR1 SEHNR and CDR2 FQNEAQ (reference sequence). The CDR3 loop is CASSLGAENQPQYF. Incomplete CDR3 DNA: TGTGCCAGCAGCTTAGGAGCGGAAAATCAGCCG.

This clone was observed many times. The CDR3 end lies 3 residues beyond the end of the read and is filled in from the germline J gene. The V gene is TRBV18, the J gene TRBJ2-7; possibly TRBD2 for D (5 bases). Per germline, CDR1 KGHSH and CDR2 LQKENI. V was clipped by 3 bases and J by 0 bases, with 18 bases between them. The CDR3 contains 17 residues. CDR3 region: CASSPRSGIGSSYEQYF. CDR3 DNA, as far as it was read: TGTGCCAGCTCACCTCGATCGGGGATAGGCAGCTCCTACGAG. The variable domain in full, completed from reference TRBV18 and TRBJ2-7, reads NAGVMQNPRHLVRRRGQEARLRCSPMKGHSHVYWYRQLPEEGLKFMVYLQKENIIDESGMPKERFSAEFPKEGPSILRIQQVVRGDSAAYFCASSPRSGIGSSYEQYFGPGTRLTVT.

The table lists this clone with many counts. The CDR3 sequence: CSAGGWTSGTYEQYF. CDR3 bases read: TGCAGTGCTGGGGGGTGGACTAGCGGGACTTACGAG. V is TRBV20-1 and J is TRBJ2-7; 12 bases align to TRBD2. The read falls 3 residues short of the CDR3 end, and the missing part is taken from the germline J gene. V lost 5 bases and J lost 4; bases outside the gene matches: 9. Germline V gene lookup returns CDR1 DFQATT and CDR2 SNEGSKA (reference sequence). The CDR3 contains 15 residues.

This clone was picked up many times. Read coverage stops 3 residues before the CDR3 terminus; the germline J gene supplies the remainder. The chain links TRBV19 to TRBJ2-5, with D possibly being TRBD1 or TRBD2 (6 bases each). The CDR3 loop spans 14 amino acids. The germline CDR1 and CDR2 sequences are LNHDA and SQIVND (reference sequence). V was shortened by 8 bases and J by 4 bases, with 17 bases between the two germline ends. This CDR3 reads CASRRGIRGETQYF. CDR3 DNA, as far as it was read: TGTGCCAGTCGGAGGGGGATTAGAGGAGAGACC.

This clone was observed many times. The CDR3 goes on 3 residues after the read ends, and that part is filled in from the germline J gene. This rearrangement joins TRBV10-3 to TRBJ1-5; 7 nucleotides match TRBD1. The CDR3 loop spans 14 amino acids. Unmatched junction bases numbered 9, after V lost 10 bases and J lost 3 bases. CDR1 and CDR2 from the germline V gene are ENHRY and SYGVKD. This chain's CDR3 is CATDGTVDNQPQHF. The sequenced CDR3 bases are TGTGCCACCGACGGGACAGTAGACAATCAGCCC.

This clone has at least ten counts. The CDR3 end is not reached by the read, which stops 3 residues before it; the germline J gene fills it in. The V call is TRBV5-1, the J call TRBJ1-1; no firm D call. The CDR3 contains 12 residues. CDR1 and CDR2 (germline): SGHRS, YFSETQ. This chain's CDR3 is CASSLEGSGAFF. The CDR3 DNA, read in part, is TGCGCCAGCAGCTTGGAGGGTTCCGGA.

This clone was observed many times. The read comes to an end 3 residues before the CDR3 does, leaving the germline J gene to fill in the end. The chain combines TRBV4-1 with TRBJ1-2; TRBD1 might be the D (6 bases). Per germline, CDR1 MGHRA and CDR2 YSYEKL. This CDR3 region has 14 residues. The covered CDR3 bases are TGCGCCAGCAGCCAAGAGCTAGGACAGTACGGC. Its protein product is CASSQELGQYG. The whole CDR3 protein reads CASSQELGQYGYTF.

This clone was observed at least ten times. With the read ending 3 residues before the CDR3 end, the germline J gene is used to fill in that end. The rearrangement joins TRBV28 to TRBJ1-5; 10 nucleotides align to TRBD1. The V gene end was trimmed by 7 bases and the J gene end by 5 bases; junction bases not matched to a gene: 5. The CDR3 has 14 amino acids. Germline V gene lookup returns CDR1 MDHEN and CDR2 SYDVKM. CDR3 amino acids: CASTPGQGHQPQHF. Partial CDR3 DNA: TGTGCCAGCACCCCGGGACAGGGGCATCAGCCC.

This clone was observed many times. The CDR3 end lies 3 residues beyond the end of the read and is filled in from the germline J gene. The chain has TRBV5-5 and TRBJ1-3; D might be TRBD1 (5 bases). There are 15 residues in the CDR3. Trimming shortened V by 1 base and J by 4 bases, and 12 bases separated the two germline ends. Germline V lookup: CDR1 SGHKS, CDR2 YYEKEE (reference sequence). CDR3 amino acids: CASSLQGEGGNTIYF. The DNA read from the CDR3 is TGTGCCAGCAGCTTGCAGGGTGAGGGAGGAAACACC.

This clone was counted a few times. Here the CDR3 reads CASSLARALTYDYTF. CDR3 bases read: TGTGCCAGCAGCTTAGCGAGGGCGCTAACCTACGAC. The chain uses TRBV7-9 and TRBJ1-2, with D uncertain. The missing CDR3 end, 3 residues past where the read stops, is filled in from the germline J gene. In germline, CDR1 is SEHNR, CDR2 FQNEAQ (reference sequence). This CDR3 has 15 amino acids. Full variable domain (rest looked up from reference TRBV7-9 and TRBJ1-2): DTGVSQNPRHKITKRGQNVTFRCDPISEHNRLYWYRQTLGQGPEFLTYFQNEAQLEKSRLLSDRFSAERPKGSFSTLEIQRTEQGDSAMYLCASSLARALTYDYTFGSGTRLTVV.

Ten or more counts support this clone. The CDR3 end is not reached by the read, which stops 3 residues before it; the germline J gene fills it in. The chain uses TRBV2 and TRBJ2-3; TRBD2 agrees at 10 bases. The CDR3 has 12 residues. From germline, CDR1 is SNHLY and CDR2 FYNNEI. CDR3 sequence reads: CASSGSGRSQYF. The DNA read from the CDR3 is TGTGCCAGCAGTGGTAGCGGGAGGTCG.

The sequenced CDR3 bases are TGCGCCAGCAGCTTGGCCGCTAGCGGGAGCTCCTACAATGAG. The encoded protein is CASSLAASGSSYNE. The full CDR3 protein is CASSLAASGSSYNEQFF. The chain uses TRBV5-1 and TRBJ2-1, with 10 bases that match TRBD2. The read ends 3 residues shy of where the CDR3 ends; the end is completed using the germline J gene. Trimming cost V 0 bases and J 0 bases; bases outside gene matches: 3. The V gene's germline CDR1 is SGHRS and CDR2 YFSETQ. This CDR3 comprises 17 residues.